This record looks at one TCR beta chain sequence and its context. No antigen is known for it. The repertoire was sequenced with immunoSEQ multiplex PCR; TCRdb's copy has only in-frame clones and lacks some. The data hold around 40,000 clones, with 80% to 90% observed a single time. This CDR3 spans 15 amino acids. V was pared by 5 bases and J by 2 bases, with 15 bases between. The germline CDR1 and CDR2 sequences are SGHNT and YYREEE (reference sequence). The entry originates in a study of OX40 agonist ivuxolimab in advanced cancers. Study-level points and caveats: Dose levels from 0.1 to 3.0 mg/kg saw CD4+ and CD8+ blood T cells expand clonally by week 6. Averaged across samples, CD8+ T cells carried more expanded clones than CD4+ did.

The rearrangement links TRBV5-4 to TRBJ2-3; no definite D call. This specimen consisted of CD4+ or CD8+ T cells sorted from blood, obtained in a trial of the OX40 agonist ivuxolimab. The clonotype comes from an adult with an advanced solid tumor such as melanoma, head and neck, liver or kidney cancer. The chain's CDR3 is CASRWIVGPTDTQYF. For the CDR3, the DNA is TGTGCCAGCAGGTGGATTGTGGGCCCCACAGATACGCAGTATTTT.